Included here is one T cell receptor beta chain sequence, with context. Its antigen is currently unknown. The data were taken from a study of cytomegalovirus exposure and HLA in healthy donors. Study observations and caveats: Among CMV-associated TCR beta chains, most appeared HLA-restricted in a later analysis. There were reportedly fewer N-insertions in an Asian-associated ancestry cluster than the approximately 700-donor mean, in a later analysis. A list of more than 150 TCR beta chains associated with cytomegalovirus was given. In an earlier analysis, about 87% or about 30%: the productive usage of most TCR beta V segments.

Primers included in the PCR were 60 Vbeta and 13 Jbeta primers. Repertoires were generated with immunoSEQ multiplex PCR, while TCRdb's copy carries only in-frame clones and drops some. The table lists 90,000 to 100,000 clones, about two thirds of them singletons. This CDR3 has 15 residues. Per the germline V gene, CDR1 is SQVTM and CDR2 is ANQGSEA. The V end lost 1 base, the J end lost 7 bases, and 17 bases lay between the germline ends. V is TRBV29-1 and J is TRBJ2-1; D possibly corresponds to TRBD1 (5 bases). The TCR originated in a female donor in good health and CMV-seronegative. Material: PBMCs. CDR3 nucleotide sequence: TGCAGCGTTGAAGCCACAGGACGGGCGTCGAATGAGCAGTTCTTC. It codes for CSVEATGRASNEQFF.